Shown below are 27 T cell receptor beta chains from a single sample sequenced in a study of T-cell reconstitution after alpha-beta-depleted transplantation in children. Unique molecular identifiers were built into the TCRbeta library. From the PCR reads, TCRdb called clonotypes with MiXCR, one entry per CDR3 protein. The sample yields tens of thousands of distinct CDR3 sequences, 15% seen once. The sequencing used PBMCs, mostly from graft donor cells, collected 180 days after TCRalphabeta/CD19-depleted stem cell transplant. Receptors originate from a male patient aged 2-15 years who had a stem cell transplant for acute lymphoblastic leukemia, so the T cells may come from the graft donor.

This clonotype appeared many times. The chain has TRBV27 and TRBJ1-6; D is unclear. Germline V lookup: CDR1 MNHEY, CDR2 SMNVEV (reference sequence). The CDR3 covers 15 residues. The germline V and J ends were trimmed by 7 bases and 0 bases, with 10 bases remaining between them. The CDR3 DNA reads TGTGCCAGCACCGAGGCGAGCTCCTATAATTCACCCCTCCACTTT. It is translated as CASTEASSYNSPLHF.

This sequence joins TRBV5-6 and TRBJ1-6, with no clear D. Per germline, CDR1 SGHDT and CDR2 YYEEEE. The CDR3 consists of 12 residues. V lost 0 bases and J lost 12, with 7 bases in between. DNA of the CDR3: TGTGCCAGCAGCTTGGGAGGACTACCCCTCCACTTT. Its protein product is CASSLGGLPLHF. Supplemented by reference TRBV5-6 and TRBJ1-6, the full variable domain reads DAGVTQSPTHLIKTRGQQVTLRCSPKSGHDTVSWYQQALGQGPQFIFQYYEEEERQRGNFPDRFSGHQFPNYSSELNVNALLLGDSALYLCASSLGGLPLHFGNGTRLTVT.

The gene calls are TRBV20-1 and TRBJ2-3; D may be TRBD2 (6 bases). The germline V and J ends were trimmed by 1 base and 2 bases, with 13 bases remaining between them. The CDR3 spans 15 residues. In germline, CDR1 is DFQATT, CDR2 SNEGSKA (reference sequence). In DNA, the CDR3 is TGCAGTGCTAGAGTCCCGGGGGATAACACAGATACGCAGTATTTT. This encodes CSARVPGDNTDTQYF.

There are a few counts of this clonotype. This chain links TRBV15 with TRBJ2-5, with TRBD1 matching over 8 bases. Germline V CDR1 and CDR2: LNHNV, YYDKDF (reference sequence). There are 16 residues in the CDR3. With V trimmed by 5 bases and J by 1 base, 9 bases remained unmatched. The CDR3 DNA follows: TGTGCCACCAGCGGCCCGGACAGGGCCCCCCAAGAGACCCAGTACTTC. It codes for CATSGPDRAPQETQYF. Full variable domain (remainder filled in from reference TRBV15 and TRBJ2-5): DAMVIQNPRYQVTQFGKPVTLSCSQTLNHNVMYWYQQKSSQAPKLLFHYYDKDFNNEADTPDNFQSRRPNTSFCFLDIRSPGLGDTAMYLCATSGPDRAPQETQYFGPGTRLLVL.

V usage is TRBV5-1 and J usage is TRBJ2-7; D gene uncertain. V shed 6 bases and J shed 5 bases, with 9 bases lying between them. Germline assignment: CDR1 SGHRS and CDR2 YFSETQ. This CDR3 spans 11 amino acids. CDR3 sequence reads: CASTSTDEQYF. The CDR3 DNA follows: TGCGCCAGCACAAGTACGGACGAGCAGTACTTC. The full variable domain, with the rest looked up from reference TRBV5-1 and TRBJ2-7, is KAGVTQTPRYLIKTRGQQVTLSCSPISGHRSVSWYQQTPGQGLQFLFEYFSETQRNKGNFPGRFSGRQFSNSRSEMNVSTLELGDSALYLCASTSTDEQYFGPGTRLTVT.

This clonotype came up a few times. The CDR3 DNA reads as TGTGCCAGTAGTATCTTCGCTAACAGGGGTTCGAACACCGGGGAGCTGTTTTTT. As protein: CASSIFANRGSNTGELFF. The V call is TRBV19, the J call TRBJ2-2; TRBD1 agrees at 7 bases. Germline CDR1 LNHDA, CDR2 SQIVND (reference sequence). J lost 0 bases, V lost 3 bases, and 10 bases had no gene match. This CDR3 contains 18 residues.

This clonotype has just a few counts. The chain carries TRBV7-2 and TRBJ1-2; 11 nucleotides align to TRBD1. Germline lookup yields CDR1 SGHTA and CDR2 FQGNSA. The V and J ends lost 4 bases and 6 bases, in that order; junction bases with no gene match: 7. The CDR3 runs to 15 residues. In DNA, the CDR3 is TGTGCCAGCAGCTCCCGGACAGGGGGCAAGGATGGCTACACCTTC. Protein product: CASSSRTGGKDGYTF. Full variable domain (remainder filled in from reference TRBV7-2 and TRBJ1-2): GAGVSQSPSNKVTEKGKDVELRCDPISGHTALYWYRQSLGQGLEFLIYFQGNSAPDKSGLPSDRFSAERTGGSVSTLTIQRTQQEDSAVYLCASSSRTGGKDGYTFGSGTRLTVV.

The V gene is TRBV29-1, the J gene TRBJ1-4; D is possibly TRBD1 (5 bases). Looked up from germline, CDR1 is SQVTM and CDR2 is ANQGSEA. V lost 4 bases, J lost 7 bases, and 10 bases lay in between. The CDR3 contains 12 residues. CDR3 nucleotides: TGCAGCGTTGGGACACCTTCTGAAAAACTGTTTTTT. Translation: CSVGTPSEKLFF.

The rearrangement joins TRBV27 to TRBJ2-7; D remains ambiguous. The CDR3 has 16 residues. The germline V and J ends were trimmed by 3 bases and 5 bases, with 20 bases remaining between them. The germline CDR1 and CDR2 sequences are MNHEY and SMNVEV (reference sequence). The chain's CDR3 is CASSFGYGPSTHEQYF. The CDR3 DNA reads TGTGCCAGCAGTTTCGGTTACGGTCCATCCACCCACGAGCAGTACTTC.

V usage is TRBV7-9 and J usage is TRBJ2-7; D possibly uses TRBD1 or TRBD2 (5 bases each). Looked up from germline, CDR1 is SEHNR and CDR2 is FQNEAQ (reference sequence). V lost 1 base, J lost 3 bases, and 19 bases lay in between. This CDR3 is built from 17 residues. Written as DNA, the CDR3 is TGTGCCAGCAGCTTAGGAACCTTGGGGGAGACATACTACGAGCAGTACTTC. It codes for CASSLGTLGETYYEQYF.

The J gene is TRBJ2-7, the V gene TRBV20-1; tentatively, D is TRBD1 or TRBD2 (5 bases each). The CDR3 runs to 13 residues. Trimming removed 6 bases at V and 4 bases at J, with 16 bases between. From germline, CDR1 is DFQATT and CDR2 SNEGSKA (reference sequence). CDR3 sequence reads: CSAPWGTGYEQYF. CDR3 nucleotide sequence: TGCAGTGCGCCTTGGGGGACGGGTTACGAGCAGTACTTC.

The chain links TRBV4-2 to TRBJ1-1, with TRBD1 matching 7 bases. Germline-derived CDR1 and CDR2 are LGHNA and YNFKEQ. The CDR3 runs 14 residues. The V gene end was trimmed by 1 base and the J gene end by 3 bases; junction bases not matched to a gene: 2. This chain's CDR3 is CASSQADRDTEAFF. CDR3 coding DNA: TGTGCCAGCAGCCAAGCCGACAGGGACACTGAAGCTTTCTTT.

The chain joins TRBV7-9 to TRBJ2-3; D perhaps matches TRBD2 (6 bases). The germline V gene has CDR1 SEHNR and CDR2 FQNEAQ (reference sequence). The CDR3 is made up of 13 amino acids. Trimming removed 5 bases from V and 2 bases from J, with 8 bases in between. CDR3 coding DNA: TGTGCCAGCAGCCGGGGGTACACAGATACGCAGTATTTT. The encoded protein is CASSRGYTDTQYF.

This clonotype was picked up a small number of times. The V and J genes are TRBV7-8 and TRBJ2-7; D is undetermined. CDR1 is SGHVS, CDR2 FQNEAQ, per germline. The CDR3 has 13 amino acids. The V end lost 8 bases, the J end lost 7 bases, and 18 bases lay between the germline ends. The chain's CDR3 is CASALRTLGEQYF. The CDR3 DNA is TGTGCCAGCGCGTTGAGGACCTTGGGAGAGCAGTACTTC. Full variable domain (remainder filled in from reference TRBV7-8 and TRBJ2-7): GAGVSQSPRYKVAKRGQDVALRCDPISGHVSLFWYQQALGQGPEFLTYFQNEAQLDKSGLPSDRFFAERPEGSVSTLKIQRTQQEDSAVYLCASALRTLGEQYFGPGTRLTVT.

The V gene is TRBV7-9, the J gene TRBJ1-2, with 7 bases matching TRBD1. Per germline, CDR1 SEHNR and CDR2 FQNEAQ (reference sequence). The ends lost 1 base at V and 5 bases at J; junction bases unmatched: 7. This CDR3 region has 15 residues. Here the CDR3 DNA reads TGTGCCAGCAGCTTAGAGGCAGGGGGTGTATATGGCTACACCTTC. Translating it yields CASSLEAGGVYGYTF.

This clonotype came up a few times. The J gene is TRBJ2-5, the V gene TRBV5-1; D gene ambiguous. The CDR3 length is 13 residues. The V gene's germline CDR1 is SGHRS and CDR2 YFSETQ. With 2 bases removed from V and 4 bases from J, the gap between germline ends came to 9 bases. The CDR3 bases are TGCGCCAGCAGCTTTTTGGAGTTAGAGACCCAGTACTTC. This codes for CASSFLELETQYF. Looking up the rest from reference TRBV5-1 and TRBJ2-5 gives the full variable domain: KAGVTQTPRYLIKTRGQQVTLSCSPISGHRSVSWYQQTPGQGLQFLFEYFSETQRNKGNFPGRFSGRQFSNSRSEMNVSTLELGDSALYLCASSFLELETQYFGPGTRLLVL.

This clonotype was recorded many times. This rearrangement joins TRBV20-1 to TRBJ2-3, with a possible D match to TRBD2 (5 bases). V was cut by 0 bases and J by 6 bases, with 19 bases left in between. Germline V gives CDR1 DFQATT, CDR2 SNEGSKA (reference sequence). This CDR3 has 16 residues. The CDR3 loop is CSARDPRVEGADTQYF. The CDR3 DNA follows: TGCAGTGCTAGAGATCCACGGGTTGAGGGAGCCGATACGCAGTATTTT.

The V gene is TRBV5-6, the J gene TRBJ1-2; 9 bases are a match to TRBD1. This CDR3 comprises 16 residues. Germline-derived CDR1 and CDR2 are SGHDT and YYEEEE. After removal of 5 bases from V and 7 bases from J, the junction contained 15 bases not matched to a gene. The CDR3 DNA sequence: TGTGCCAGCAGGAGTTCGCCGGGACAGGGAGGAGGTGGCTACACCTTC. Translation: CASRSSPGQGGGGYTF.

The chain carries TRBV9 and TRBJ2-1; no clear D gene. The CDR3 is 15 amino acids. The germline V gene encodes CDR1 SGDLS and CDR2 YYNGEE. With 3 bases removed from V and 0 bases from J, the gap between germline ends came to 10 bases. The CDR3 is CASSDQVSSYNEQFF. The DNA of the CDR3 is TGTGCCAGCAGCGACCAGGTGAGCTCCTACAATGAGCAGTTCTTC.

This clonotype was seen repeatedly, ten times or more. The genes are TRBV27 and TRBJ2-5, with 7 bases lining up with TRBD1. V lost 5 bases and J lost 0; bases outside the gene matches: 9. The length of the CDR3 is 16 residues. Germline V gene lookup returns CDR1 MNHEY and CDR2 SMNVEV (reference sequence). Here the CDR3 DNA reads TGTGCCAGCAGTCCCCGACAGGGCCCCTACCAAGAGACCCAGTACTTC. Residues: CASSPRQGPYQETQYF.

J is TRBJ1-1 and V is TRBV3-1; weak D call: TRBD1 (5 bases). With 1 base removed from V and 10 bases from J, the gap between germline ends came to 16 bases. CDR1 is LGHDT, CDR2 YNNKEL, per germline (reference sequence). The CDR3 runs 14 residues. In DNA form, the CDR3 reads TGTGCCAGCAGCCAAGGTTCCGGGGCTAGGGGAGCTTTCTTT. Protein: CASSQGSGARGAFF. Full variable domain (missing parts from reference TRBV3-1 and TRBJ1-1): DTAVSQTPKYLVTQMGNDKSIKCEQNLGHDTMYWYKQDSKKFLKIMFSYNNKELIINETVPNRFSPKSPDKAHLNLHINSLELGDSAVYFCASSQGSGARGAFFGQGTRLTVV.

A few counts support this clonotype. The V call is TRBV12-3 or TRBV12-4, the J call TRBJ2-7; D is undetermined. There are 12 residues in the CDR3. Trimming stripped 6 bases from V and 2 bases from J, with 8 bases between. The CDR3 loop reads CASRRSAYEQYF. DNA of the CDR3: TGTGCCAGCAGACGCAGCGCCTACGAGCAGTACTTC.

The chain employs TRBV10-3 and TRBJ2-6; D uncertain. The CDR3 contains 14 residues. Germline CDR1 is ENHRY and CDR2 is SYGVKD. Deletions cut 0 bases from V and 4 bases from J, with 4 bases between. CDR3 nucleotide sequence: TGTGCCATCAGTGAGTCGGGGGGGGCCAACGTCCTGACTTTC. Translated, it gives CAISESGGANVLTF.

The CDR3 DNA is TGTGCCAGCAGCCTTTGGCAGACCACAGATACGCAGTATTTT. Translation: CASSLWQTTDTQYF. The chain recombines TRBV14 with TRBJ2-3; D not certain. There are 14 residues in the CDR3. Trimming left V 4 bases short and J 2 bases short, with 10 bases between. Germline loops: CDR1 SGHDN, CDR2 FVKESK.

CDR3 sequence (DNA): TGTGCCAGCAGCTCCGCGTTTAAGACAGGGGCCCACGAGCAGTACTTC. Residues: CASSSAFKTGAHEQYF. The chain joins TRBV7-2 to TRBJ2-7, with 8 bases identical to TRBD1. This CDR3 comprises 16 residues. Germline CDR1 is SGHTA and CDR2 is FQGNSA. Trimming cost V 4 bases and J 5 bases; bases outside gene matches: 13. The full variable domain, in which reference TRBV7-2 and TRBJ2-7 provide the parts outside the CDR3, is GAGVSQSPSNKVTEKGKDVELRCDPISGHTALYWYRQSLGQGLEFLIYFQGNSAPDKSGLPSDRFSAERTGGSVSTLTIQRTQQEDSAVYLCASSSAFKTGAHEQYFGPGTRLTVT.

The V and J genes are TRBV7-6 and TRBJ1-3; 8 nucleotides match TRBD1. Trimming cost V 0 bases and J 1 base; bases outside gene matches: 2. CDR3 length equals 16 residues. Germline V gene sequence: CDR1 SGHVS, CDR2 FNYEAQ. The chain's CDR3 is CASSLARTGSGNTIYF. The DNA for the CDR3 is TGTGCCAGCAGCTTAGCGCGGACAGGGTCTGGAAACACCATATATTTT. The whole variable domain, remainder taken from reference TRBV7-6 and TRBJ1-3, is GAGVSQSPRYKVTKRGQDVALRCDPISGHVSLYWYRQALGQGPEFLTYFNYEAQQDKSGLPNDRFSAERPEGSISTLTIQRTEQRDSAMYRCASSLARTGSGNTIYFGEGSWLTVV.

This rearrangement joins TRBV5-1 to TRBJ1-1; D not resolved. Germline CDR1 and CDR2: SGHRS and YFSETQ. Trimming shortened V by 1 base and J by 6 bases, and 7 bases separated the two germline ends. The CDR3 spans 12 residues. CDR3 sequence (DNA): TGCGCCAGCAGCTTGAGTCCCGCTGAAGCTTTCTTT. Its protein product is CASSLSPAEAFF.